Below are 12 T cell receptor beta chains sequenced from a single sample in a study of cytomegalovirus exposure and HLA in healthy donors. The PCR contained 60 Vbeta and 13 Jbeta primers. Sequenced by immunoSEQ multiplex PCR; TCRdb stores in-frame clones only, minus some. The data hold about 190,000 clones, with just under 75% observed a single time. Sequencing was done on a sample of PBMCs. The receptors stem from a woman aged 25-40 years in good health and CMV-seropositive.

The chain has TRBV5-1 and TRBJ1-2; possibly TRBD1 for D (5 bases). V lost 3 bases and J 2 bases, leaving 8 bases between the germline ends. CDR1 is SGHRS, CDR2 YFSETQ, per germline. CDR3 size: 13 residues. CDR3 nucleotides: TGCGCCAGCAGCTCGGGGGACAACTATGGCTACACCTTC. This translates into CASSSGDNYGYTF.

This chain joins TRBV19 and TRBJ2-7; 7 bases match TRBD1. The germline V gene has CDR1 LNHDA and CDR2 SQIVND (reference sequence). CDR3 length: 14 residues. The J segment lost 2 bases and the V segment lost 5 bases, leaving 6 bases of the junction unmatched. The CDR3 spells CASSPWDRAYEQYF. The CDR3 DNA reads as TGTGCCAGTAGTCCCTGGGACAGAGCCTACGAGCAGTACTTC.

This clone appeared a few times. The same CDR3 also results from other DNA sequences found in this sample. The chain uses TRBV15 and TRBJ2-1; maybe TRBD1 (6 bases). The germline V and J ends were trimmed by 7 bases and 2 bases, with 12 bases remaining between them. This CDR3 has 14 residues. Germline CDR1 is LNHNV and CDR2 is YYDKDF (reference sequence). This chain's CDR3 is CATNRETAYNEQFF. DNA for the CDR3: TGTGCCACCAACAGGGAGACGGCCTACAATGAGCAGTTCTTC.

V gene TRBV6-1 combines with J gene TRBJ2-3, with D maybe TRBD2 (6 bases). There are 15 residues in the CDR3. V was cut by 6 bases and J by 0 bases, with 13 bases left in between. CDR1 and CDR2 from the germline V gene are MNHNS and SASEGT. Here the CDR3 DNA reads TGTGCCAGCAGGTCCTCGGGAGCGAGCACAGATACGCAGTATTTT. Amino acids: CASRSSGASTDTQYF.

The sample holds one count of this clone. This chain connects TRBV5-5 to TRBJ2-7; D unclear. The germline gives CDR1 SGHKS, CDR2 YYEKEE (reference sequence). There are 14 residues in the CDR3. V lost 0 bases and J 0 bases, leaving 7 bases between the germline ends. CDR3 bases: TGTGCCAGCAGCTTGGGAGTGAGCTCCTACGAGCAGTACTTC. This gives the protein CASSLGVSSYEQYF.

This sequence joins TRBV28 and TRBJ2-3; D might be TRBD2 (7 bases). CDR1 and CDR2 (germline): MDHEN, SYDVKM. Trimming took 5 bases from V and 3 from J, leaving 18 bases between them. The CDR3 spans 16 residues. CDR3 residues: CASSPHGGGRTDTQYF. The CDR3 DNA is TGTGCCAGCAGTCCCCACGGGGGCGGGAGAACAGATACGCAGTATTTT. The entire variable domain, with the rest obtained from reference TRBV28 and TRBJ2-3, is as follows: DVKVTQSSRYLVKRTGEKVFLECVQDMDHENMFWYRQDPGLGLRLIYFSYDVKMKEKGDIPEGYSVSREKKERFSLILESASTNQTSMYLCASSPHGGGRTDTQYFGPGTRLTVL.

This sequence joins TRBV29-1 and TRBJ2-2; TRBD2 might be the D (5 bases). CDR3 length: 13 amino acids. Per germline, CDR1 SQVTM and CDR2 ANQGSEA. Trimming removed 3 bases at V and 6 bases at J, with 11 bases between. For the CDR3, the DNA is TGCAGCGTTGAGGCGGGTAGGGCCGGGGAGCTGTTTTTT. It codes for CSVEAGRAGELFF.

The chain couples TRBV4-2 to TRBJ1-5, with D possibly TRBD1 on 6 matching bases. Trimming took off 0 bases at V and 6 bases at J, with 12 bases between the two ends. CDR3 size: 15 residues. Germline V gene data show CDR1 as LGHNA and CDR2 as YNFKEQ. In DNA form, the CDR3 reads TGTGCCAGCAGCCAAGATCTGGGAGGGGGTCAGCCCCAGCATTTT. This sequence encodes CASSQDLGGGQPQHF.

The chain combines TRBV7-6 with TRBJ2-5, with D perhaps TRBD1 (5 bases). V lost 5 bases and J 2 bases, leaving 9 bases between the germline ends. This CDR3 region has 13 residues. Germline V gene data show CDR1 as SGHVS and CDR2 as FNYEAQ. The CDR3 spells CASSRGHQETQYF. The DNA for the CDR3 is TGTGCCAGCAGCCGTGGACATCAAGAGACCCAGTACTTC.

The gene calls are TRBV5-1 and TRBJ2-7; 10 bases match TRBD1. Germline V gives CDR1 SGHRS, CDR2 YFSETQ. The CDR3 is 13 residues long. J lost 3 bases, V lost 7 bases, and 4 bases had no gene match. The CDR3 DNA follows: TGCGCCAGCCGCCGGGACAGGGGCTACGAGCAGTACTTC. As protein: CASRRDRGYEQYF.

The chain has TRBV6-5 and TRBJ2-7; 8 positions match TRBD1. The germline CDR1 and CDR2 sequences are MNHEY and SVGAGI. This CDR3 has 12 amino acids. V lost 5 bases to trimming and J lost 6 bases; unmatched junction nucleotides: 3. The CDR3 loop is CASSGQGAEQYF. In nucleotides, the CDR3 is TGTGCCAGCAGTGGACAGGGAGCCGAGCAGTACTTC.

On this clone: Its ends do not fully match the called genes, so a read error is possible. The CDR3 is CASSNTGGSYNEQFF. DNA for the CDR3: TGTGCTAGCAGCAACACGGGGGGCTCCTACAATGAGCAGTTCTTC. The gene calls are TRBV7-7 and TRBJ2-1, with 7 nucleotides matching TRBD2. Germline assignment: CDR1 SSHAT and CDR2 FNYEAQ (reference sequence). This CDR3 is 15 amino acids long.